The clone carrying this TCR beta chain came up once. What it binds is unknown. The data were taken from a study of cytomegalovirus exposure and HLA in healthy donors. General study findings and limits: Cytomegalovirus association was assigned to about 150 TCR beta chains. In a later analysis, TCR beta V- and J-gene trimming was associated with a missense DCLRE1C variant.

13 Jbeta primers and 60 Vbeta primers were used for the PCR. Method: immunoSEQ multiplex PCR; TCRdb's copy keeps in-frame clones and lacks some. The sample records some 70,000 clones, approximately 84% being singletons. The CDR3 is made up of 13 amino acids. V lost 5 bases and J 4 bases, leaving 8 bases between the germline ends. Germline CDR1 reads SGHVS; CDR2 reads FNYEAQ. The rearrangement joins TRBV7-6 to TRBJ2-2; D unclear. Sequencing input: PBMCs. This clonotype was obtained from a woman between 45 and 65 years old in good health and CMV-seronegative. CDR3 loop: CASSDPVTGELFF. DNA for the CDR3: TGTGCCAGCAGCGATCCGGTCACCGGGGAGCTGTTTTTT.